The 11 T cell receptor beta chains below all came from one sample that was sequenced in a study of identical twins. TCRdb reprocessed the 5' RACE reads via MiXCR and lists one record per CDR3 protein. The sample contains 700,000 or so distinct CDR3 sequences, 8% to 9% of which appear only once. In addition, the sample was reused for a study of yellow fever vaccine responses in identical twins.

Input material: PBMCs. The source of these receptors is a woman under 30 in good health.

The rearrangement uses TRBV7-2 and TRBJ2-3, with 7 bases fitting TRBD2. V was clipped by 5 bases and J by 6 bases; unmatched bases: 8. CDR1 is SGHTA, CDR2 FQGNSA, per germline. This CDR3 region has 14 residues. This CDR3 reads CASSTAGAGDTQYF. In nucleotides, the CDR3 is TGTGCCAGCAGCACTGCGGGAGCCGGGGATACGCAGTATTTT.

The V call is TRBV14, the J call TRBJ2-1; TRBD2 agrees at 7 bases. V was pared by 4 bases and J by 9 bases, with 3 bases of the junction left unmatched. Germline V CDR1 and CDR2: SGHDN, FVKESK. The CDR3 has 12 amino acids. The CDR3 sequence is CASSRGGVEQFF. DNA for the CDR3: TGTGCCAGCAGCCGGGGGGGAGTTGAGCAGTTCTTC.

This clonotype occurred a few times. V usage is TRBV5-1 and J usage is TRBJ1-1; TRBD1 aligns across 9 bases. Germline V gene lookup returns CDR1 SGHRS and CDR2 YFSETQ. Trimming at V came to 4 bases and at J to 6 bases, leaving 10 bases not matched to a gene. The CDR3 is made up of 15 amino acids. The CDR3: CASSGTGKVDSEAFF. The CDR3 nucleotides read TGCGCCAGCAGCGGGACAGGGAAGGTCGATTCTGAAGCTTTCTTT.

The gene calls are TRBV18 and TRBJ2-1; D could derive from TRBD1 or TRBD2 (5 bases each). Looked up from germline, CDR1 is KGHSH and CDR2 is LQKENI. The CDR3 spans 15 residues. V was trimmed by 8 bases and J by 2 bases, leaving 16 bases between them. This CDR3 is CASRGQRGPYNEQFF. The CDR3 DNA is TGTGCCAGCCGCGGACAAAGAGGGCCCTACAATGAGCAGTTCTTC.

The chain combines TRBV29-1 with TRBJ2-1, with TRBD1 matching 8 bases. Trimming removed 4 bases from V and 5 bases from J; junction bases left unmatched: 4. The CDR3 spans 13 residues. Germline-derived CDR1 and CDR2 are SQVTM and ANQGSEA. CDR3 region: CSVVDRDHNEQFF. The CDR3 nucleotides read TGCAGCGTTGTGGACAGGGACCACAATGAGCAGTTCTTC.

V and J are TRBV18 and TRBJ2-6; 7 bases fit TRBD1. The V gene's germline CDR1 is KGHSH and CDR2 LQKENI. The CDR3 consists of 19 residues. J lost 1 base, V lost 0 bases, and 9 bases had no gene match. CDR3 protein: CASSPPRQQGISGANVLTF. CDR3 nucleotide sequence: TGTGCCAGCTCACCACCCCGTCAACAGGGGATTTCTGGGGCCAACGTCCTGACTTTC. Supplemented by reference TRBV18 and TRBJ2-6, the full variable domain reads NAGVMQNPRHLVRRRGQEARLRCSPMKGHSHVYWYRQLPEEGLKFMVYLQKENIIDESGMPKERFSAEFPKEGPSILRIQQVVRGDSAAYFCASSPPRQQGISGANVLTFGAGSRLTVL.

Ten or more counts support this clonotype. The V call is TRBV29-1, the J call TRBJ2-1, with 12 nucleotides matching TRBD2. V lost 7 bases and J lost 5; bases outside the gene matches: 6. The germline V gene has CDR1 SQVTM and CDR2 ANQGSEA. The CDR3 covers 14 residues. CDR3 coding DNA: TGCAGCGAAGGACTAGCGGGACTTAACAATGAGCAGTTCTTC. Residues: CSEGLAGLNNEQFF.

The chain is built from TRBV4-3 and TRBJ2-3; D might be TRBD2 (6 bases). This CDR3 spans 13 amino acids. From germline, CDR1 is LGHNA and CDR2 YSLEER. The V and J ends lost 4 bases and 6 bases respectively, with 11 bases between them. The CDR3 here is CASSLGGMDTQYF. The CDR3 DNA is TGCGCCAGCAGCCTCGGGGGAATGGATACGCAGTATTTT.

This clonotype showed up just a few times. The genes are TRBV28 and TRBJ2-5; a possible D gene is TRBD1 (5 bases). CDR3 length equals 14 residues. The germline V and J ends were trimmed by 2 bases and 4 bases, with 11 bases remaining between them. Germline V gene data show CDR1 as MDHEN and CDR2 as SYDVKM. CDR3 coding DNA: TGTGCCAGCAGTTTACAGGGTTACGGAGAGACCCAGTACTTC. Translation: CASSLQGYGETQYF.

There are a few counts of this clonotype. This sequence joins TRBV20-1 and TRBJ2-6; D might be TRBD2 (5 bases). This CDR3 contains 15 residues. The germline CDR1 and CDR2 sequences are DFQATT and SNEGSKA (reference sequence). Trimming cost V 5 bases and J 0 bases, with 11 bases left between them. CDR3 sequence (DNA): TGCAGTGCTGGAGGCCCCTACTCTGGGGCCAACGTCCTGACTTTC. Translating it yields CSAGGPYSGANVLTF.

The chain has TRBV27 and TRBJ2-5; 8 nucleotides match TRBD2. CDR1 is MNHEY, CDR2 SMNVEV, per germline (reference sequence). J was trimmed by 13 bases and V by 3 bases; bases with no gene match: 19. This CDR3 contains 16 residues. CDR3 residues: CASSLATGGRPVYRYF. The DNA of the CDR3 is TGTGCCAGCAGTTTGGCGACTGGCGGGAGGCCCGTTTACCGGTACTTC.